Included here is one TCR beta chain sequence, with context. Its cognate antigen is unknown. The data were obtained in a study of T cell repertoires in cytomegalovirus infection. Study at large: HLA-B-restricted CMV epitopes that are well studied, plus recently identified HLA-C-restricted ones, were used by the study. Public signatures in TCR beta pointed to CMV infection and matching HLA type.

Losses at the gene ends were 4 bases for V and 8 bases for J; bases not matched to a gene: 4. This CDR3 is 12 amino acids long. Per the germline V gene, CDR1 is SGHAT and CDR2 is FQDESV (reference sequence). TCRdb re-analysed the reads in MiXCR, keeping a single row per CDR3 protein. This sample yields approximately 730,000 distinct CDR3 sequences, of which roughly 29% are seen a single time; around 14% belongs to the top ten. General study results and limits: Carriers of CMV plus the relevant HLA were identified by cumulative public TCR beta family frequency. In two of eight donors, the top clonotype was HLA-C-restricted CMV-specific.

The clonotype was recovered from a human donor in good health (CMV status not recorded). Some clones in this sample may be carry-over from other donors' samples. The source material was cultured CD8+ T cells from PBMCs, sampled from culture after CMV antigen stimulation. The chain uses TRBV11-1 and TRBJ1-1, with TRBD1 matching over 7 bases. CDR3: CASSSEGAEAFF. For the CDR3, the DNA is TGTGCCAGCAGCTCGGAGGGGGCCGAAGCTTTCTTT.